Ten or more counts support the clone carrying this T cell receptor beta chain. Its antigen is not known. This CDR3 has 13 residues. The ends were cut back, 2 bases at V and 1 base at J, with 6 bases in the middle. The germline gives CDR1 ENHRY, CDR2 SYGVKD. The sample originates from a study of early T cells in non-severe SARS-CoV-2 infection. Study-wide context: The study sequenced bulk RNA from unsorted whole blood, with chains unpaired.

Individual cDNA molecules received unique molecular identifiers. TCRdb ran MiXCR on the 5' RACE reads and lists one entry per CDR3 protein. The profile shows under 85,000 distinct CDR3 sequences, 12% of them singletons. Broader study findings: Matches to VDJdb favored anti-spike CD8 responses and missed private and CD4 specificities.

The genes are TRBV10-3 and TRBJ2-7; D unclear. The sequencing sample was made of whole blood. The TCR comes from an adult who was a healthcare worker with PCR-confirmed SARS-CoV-2 infection or an uninfected control (not recorded which). The CDR3 DNA follows: TGTGCCATCAGTGAGAGCAGTTCCTACGAGCAGTACTTC. It yields the protein CAISESSSYEQYF.